The entry below gives a single T cell receptor beta chain sequence along with its context. Its antigen is not identified. This entry comes from a study of radiotherapy plus CTLA-4 blockade in lung cancer. In the study overall: Of the patients, 15% to 20% showed objective responses and roughly 31% attained disease control. Findings of the study overall: Reportedly, early blood T cell clone dynamics best predicted response, with interferon-beta.

CDR3 length: 16 residues. Trimming removed 6 bases from V and 5 bases from J; junction bases left unmatched: 11. Germline CDR1 and CDR2: LNHDA and SQIVND (reference sequence). Enrolled patients, whose metastatic non-small-cell lung cancer was chemo-refractory, received focal radiation plus CTLA-4 blockade with ipilimumab. The assay was immunoSEQ multiplex PCR, and TCRdb's table has in-frame clones only and misses some. The repertoire holds about 77,000 clones, with under 75% as singletons. Sequences were derived from peripheral blood, sampled from a patient treated with radiotherapy plus ipilimumab. The rearrangement uses TRBV19 and TRBJ1-5; the match to TRBD1 covers 9 bases. The source of this sequence is a human donor with non-small cell lung cancer whose response to radiotherapy plus ipilimumab could not be evaluated. CDR3 residues: CASSRTGGAGDQPQHF. The CDR3 DNA reads TGTGCCAGTAGCCGAACAGGGGGCGCGGGGGATCAGCCCCAGCATTTT.